This T cell receptor beta chain appears in the sequencing data of a study of cytomegalovirus exposure and HLA in healthy donors (dated by TCRdb to the late 2010s). Concerning the study at large: An earlier analysis of under 600 of the donors reported approximately 290 Gb of sequence data and 117 million unique TCR beta sequences from about 180 million T cells. About 300 gigabases of sequencing data and roughly 90 million unique TCR sequences were included in an early release covering 500 to 750 HLA-typed donors. The genetic ancestry cluster associated with self-reported Caucasian donors included about 81% of the roughly 390 genotyped donors. The aim of the study was to test whether cataloging public T cell receptors could identify signatures of past pathogen exposure. The study used immunosequencing to profile the T cell repertoires of approximately 640 subjects and linked those repertoires to cytomegalovirus serostatus. In addition to the first cohort of approximately 670 subjects, a separate validation cohort of about 120 different subjects was used. To predict cytomegalovirus infection status, the study combined high-throughput TCR immunosequencing, statistical association of individual TCRs with disease status, and machine learning. A later analysis re-examined previously published TCR beta repertoires from 500 to 700 donors and added high-resolution HLA genotyping to investigate patterns of TCR occurrence. Rather than drawing on any new phenotypic data, the later analysis identified candidate immune exposures from TCR beta sequences and the way those sequences occurred across donors. To decide whether each TCR beta V gene segment behaved as functional or pseudogenic, an earlier analysis of 587 of the donors relied on high-throughput TCR beta sequencing. Donor age, sex, ethnicity and CMV serostatus were collected together with the repertoire data. Genome-wide SNP genotypes for about 55% of the roughly 670 donors were used in a later genetic analysis, which treated that subset as a discovery cohort. Every repertoire in the discovery cohort had been generated on one and the same sequencing platform. Both class I and class II loci were covered by HLA typing, at four-digit resolution. Typing coverage varied by locus: roughly 620-630 donors for A, B, C, DRB1 and DQB1; more than 500 for DQA1; 600 to 610 for DPA1; roughly 470 for DPB1. About 5 DR-DQ haplotypes were handled as single units for association and clustering, since linkage in the cohort was strong. Among under 450 genotyped donors of the cohort, an average of roughly 240,000 unique TCR beta nucleotide sequences were sequenced per donor, about a sixth of them non-productive. Overall results and qualifications from the work: Some IMGT-functional V segments, including TRBV6-2 and TRBV6-3, could not be distinguished by the 87-base-pair reads and were therefore excluded. When HLA alleles, especially DR and DQ, strongly co-occurred, TCR associations were difficult to assign to individual alleles. Sequencing depth was assumed to be roughly uniform across donors in the presence/absence analyses, though that assumption may not hold. In this cohort, only TCR beta chains were sequenced, and detectable features were limited by the absence of alpha or paired-chain data. According to the authors, the approach could potentially be generalized to other disease states and immunological phenotypes. In a later genetic analysis, a missense DCLRE1C variant was associated with V-gene and J-gene trimming of TCR beta chains, and the association was replicated in an independent cohort. A later analysis found that HLA-associated TCR beta chains were more clonally expanded and had lower generation probabilities than equally common non-associated chains. About 17 rarely observed V segments, including chromosome 9 orphons, were excluded from the earlier analysis of some 590 of the donors because counts were too low. A later analysis reported that several top co-occurrence clusters appeared linked to parvovirus B19, influenza, CMV and Epstein-Barr virus. Most TCR sequences were seen in very few donors, while some public TCRs were found in many individuals. In both the original and validation cohorts, the classifier was reported to diagnose cytomegalovirus status with high specificity and sensitivity. A later genetic analysis reported fewer N-insertions in productive TCRs among donors in an Asian-associated ancestry cluster than the roughly 720-donor mean. CMV serostatus was the only immune exposure information available for the cohort. A few of the identified cytomegalovirus-associated TCR beta chains were confirmed in vitro to be specific for cytomegalovirus antigens. In an earlier analysis of 587 of the donors, most TCR beta V segments appeared in productive rearrangements about 90% or about 30% of the time, broadly matching IMGT annotations. Linkage disequilibrium might explain the correlated functional status among segregating V segments, but an unknown experimental factor could not be excluded. A further reported finding was that TCR beta sequences accurately predicted the HLA-A and HLA-B alleles for most subjects in the first cohort. The study gave a list of some 150 TCR beta chains associated with cytomegalovirus. HLA typing was unavailable for some donors at each locus, so association tests used only the typed subset. In a later analysis, TCR association rates were found to vary across HLA loci, with the most associated TCRs seen for DRB1 alleles and the fewest for HLA-C alleles. According to a later analysis, most CMV-associated TCR beta chains appeared to be HLA-restricted, and the HLA associations seemed to be driven largely by CMV exposure. Specific HLA alleles were associated with 15,000 to 20,000 TCR beta sequences at a false discovery rate of 0.05 in a later analysis. The sequencing pipeline was judged likely to have produced a cluster of highly shared sequence variants as a technical artifact.

Details on this clone: This clone's antigen is unknown. Per-base qualities were not stored, and no clone one base away is much larger.

The cohort comprised under 700 healthy bone marrow donors. At the time of sampling, every cohort member was nominally healthy, though immune exposures that went unrecorded were likely present. The donor tested CMV seropositive, placing the donor among the 289 seropositive members of the cohort. Each donor provided a peripheral blood sample, and peripheral blood mononuclear cells were used for TCR beta sequencing. The Qiagen DNeasy Blood Extraction Kit was used to extract genomic DNA from the blood cell samples. The trim is 1 base for V and 10 bases for J, with a gap of 8 bases between the germline ends. There are 12 amino acids in the CDR3, from cysteine to phenylalanine inclusive. Just the 36-base CDR3 DNA is kept, in frame starting at base 1. The germline V gene sets CDR1 to SGHAT and CDR2 to FQNNGV. Library construction relied on the immunoSEQ multiplex PCR assay. A mixture of 60 forward primers for TCR Vbeta segments and 13 reverse primers for TCR Jbeta segments was used in the multiplex PCR. Amplification of the CDR3 region of rearranged TCR beta genes was performed with a multiplex PCR assay on genomic DNA. Amplified TCR beta libraries were sequenced as 87-base-pair reads on the Illumina HiSeq System. Under the source paper's analysis protocol: A later analysis counted about 80 million unique TCR beta chains across the 700 or so repertoires, and approximately 11 million of these chains were shared by at least two donors. Raw reads were error-corrected and collapsed into unique sequences with a nearest-neighbor algorithm that merged closely related sequences to remove PCR and sequencing errors. To assign V, D and J gene segments, CDR3 sequences were aligned to IMGT reference sequences. For a sequence to be retained, a match of at least six nucleotides was required to both a V gene segment and a J gene segment. Rearrangements were called productive when the CDR3 lacked stop codons and stayed in frame with V and J; all others were non-productive. Following IMGT convention, CDR3 was defined as the stretch from the second conserved V-encoded cysteine up to the conserved J-encoded phenylalanine. In an earlier analysis of more than 550 of the donors, sequences lacking an unambiguous match to a single V gene segment were excluded. An earlier analysis of under 750 of the donors called V segments functional above 56.7% productive rearrangements and segregating when the between-donor standard deviation exceeded 5%. A statistical classification framework was built for diagnosing cytomegalovirus status from the catalog of TCR beta chain sequences. In a later analysis, TCR nucleotide sequences were compared against IMGT/GENE-DB human TR gene sequences so that V and J genes could be assigned. A later analysis assigned CDR3 sequences and most-parsimonious VDJ recombination scenarios with the TCRdist pipeline. In a later analysis, every TCR beta chain was defined by the combination of its CDR3 amino acid sequence and its V-gene family, and reads without a unique V-gene family were dropped. To address suspected cross-contamination and a sequencing artifact, a later analysis removed 592 highly shared, low-generation-probability nucleotide sequences. In a later analysis, a clonal expansion index for each public chain was calculated from normalized within-repertoire ranks of inferred template counts. In a later analysis, generation probabilities were computed using a VDJ recombination model fitted to out-of-frame rearrangements, and the results were checked against IGoR. In a later analysis, TCR-TCR, TCR-HLA and TCR-CMV co-occurrence was scored with hypergeometric tests, and a repertoire-size bias correction was applied to TCR pairs. A later analysis estimated false discovery rates by permuting HLA or CMV assignments 20 times. In a later analysis, co-occurring TCRs were grouped using DBSCAN, and TCRdist sequence similarity was added for clustering within HLA-allele-positive subsets. Repertoires with fewer than 30,000 or more than 120,000 public chains were left out of co-occurrence clustering, as were about 5 repertoires with anomalous nucleotide sharing. TCRdb mirrors the immuneACCESS table, restricted to in-frame sequences. Some clones are absent from its copies; in checked studies, under half trace to an unresolved V gene, and the reason for the others is unknown. V, J and clone size reflect that table, while D and trimming were determined from the DNA. This sample is represented by around 100,000 clones; roughly 68% of them were singletons. Approximately 9% of the sample goes to the ten largest clones.

The sample taken for sequencing was PBMCs. The receptor's source is a man aged 25-40 years in good health and CMV-seropositive. This receptor chain uses TRBV11-2 and TRBJ2-1, with a tentative D gene TRBD2 over 5 matching bases. The DNA sequence reads TGTGCCAGCAGCTTAGGGGAGAGGGAGCAGTTCTTC. This yields the protein CASSLGEREQFF. Joined to the reference TRBV11-2 and TRBJ2-1 proteins, this CDR3 gives the full variable domain: EAGVAQSPRYKIIEKRQSVAFWCNPISGHATLYWYQQILGQGPKLLIQFQNNGVVDDSQLPKDRFSAERLKGVDSTLKIQPAKLEDSAVYLCASSLGEREQFFGPGTRLTVL.